A single sample gave rise to the 8 T cell receptor beta chains below, sequenced in a study of spatial heterogeneity in lung cancer. General observations from the study: Mutation counts in tumors were tracked by counts of expanded intratumoral alpha and beta TCRs.

No cognate antigen is known for these TCRs. Time point indicated: sample taken at primary tumor resection. TCRdb independently ran MiXCR on the 5' RACE reads; one entry per CDR3 protein. The sample records 15,000 to 20,000 distinct CDR3 sequences, 6.2% being singletons. Source: lung tumor tissue, taken at surgery. The receptor set was obtained from a male donor with early-stage non-small cell lung cancer.

Concerning this clonotype: This beta chain appears as a stray read in a library generated for alpha chains; its size is not informative. The chain couples TRBV20-1 to TRBJ2-7; TRBD2 matches 7 bases. Germline V gene data show CDR1 as DFQATT and CDR2 as SNEGSKA (reference sequence). This CDR3 is built from 13 residues. Trimming at V came to 2 bases and at J to 6 bases, leaving 7 bases not matched to a gene. This CDR3 is CSARYRTSFEQYF. Written as DNA, the CDR3 is TGCAGTGCTAGATATCGGACTAGTTTCGAGCAGTACTTC.

This clonotype came up many times. As an off-target read in a library built for alpha chains, this beta chain has a frequency of little significance. The chain recombines TRBV20-1 with TRBJ1-3; no clear D. This CDR3 is 13 amino acids long. Germline loops: CDR1 DFQATT, CDR2 SNEGSKA (reference sequence). Trimming left V 4 bases short and J 0 bases short, with 7 bases between. The CDR3 is CSATGGSGNTIYF. In nucleotides, the CDR3 is TGCAGTGCTACCGGCGGCTCTGGAAACACCATATATTTT.

Ten or more counts support this clonotype. Found in a library prepared for alpha chains, this beta chain is an off-target read, and its abundance has little meaning. The chain recombines TRBV3-1 with TRBJ2-1; 8 positions match TRBD2. Germline lookup yields CDR1 LGHDT and CDR2 YNNKEL (reference sequence). The trim removed 0 bases at V and 8 bases at J, leaving 9 bases unmatched. The length of the CDR3 is 16 residues. The CDR3, as DNA: TGTGCCAGCAGCCAAGAGGATCGAAGCGGGAGCCATGAGCAGTTCTTC. Translating it yields CASSQEDRSGSHEQFF.

By its share, this clonotype is medium-sized (0.01 to 0.1%). Because the library targeted alpha chains, this beta chain is an off-target read whose size means little. This chain connects TRBV20-1 to TRBJ2-3; D gene uncertain. The CDR3 covers 12 residues. Looked up from germline, CDR1 is DFQATT and CDR2 is SNEGSKA (reference sequence). V gave up 2 bases and J gave up 2 bases, with 5 bases separating them. Here the CDR3 DNA reads TGCAGTGCTAGAAAAGACACAGATACGCAGTATTTT. Translation gives CSARKDTDTQYF.

This clonotype was observed at least ten times. Because the library targeted alpha chains, this beta chain is an off-target read whose size means little. J is TRBJ2-3 and V is TRBV10-1, with TRBD1 identical over 8 bases. The trim removed 0 bases at V and 0 bases at J, leaving 5 bases unmatched. Germline CDR1 and CDR2: WNHNN and SYGVQD (reference sequence). CDR3 length: 17 amino acids. The CDR3 region is CASSESRGPASTDTQYF. CDR3 DNA sequence: TGCGCCAGCAGTGAGTCCAGGGGGCCCGCTAGCACAGATACGCAGTATTTT.

Many counts were recorded for this clonotype. This beta chain is a stray sequence in a library constructed for alpha chains; its clone size is not meaningful. This sequence joins TRBV27 and TRBJ1-5, with D possibly TRBD1 on 6 matching bases. The CDR3 spans 15 residues. Between the trimmed V and J ends, which lost 6 bases and 8 bases, there was a span of 20 bases. Germline-derived CDR1 and CDR2 are MNHEY and SMNVEV (reference sequence). The CDR3 protein is CASSPRGLFSEPQHF. The CDR3 nucleotides are TGTGCCAGCAGCCCCAGGGGCCTGTTTAGTGAGCCCCAGCATTTT.

This clonotype was seen at least ten times. This beta chain is a stray read from a library made for alpha chains; its abundance is not meaningful. The rearrangement links TRBV28 to TRBJ1-1, with D possibly TRBD1 on 5 matching bases. Germline CDR1 MDHEN, CDR2 SYDVKM. Trimming shortened V by 6 bases and J by 7 bases, and 21 bases separated the two germline ends. The CDR3 length is 15 residues. The CDR3: CASSSLGSQGYEAFF. The CDR3 region has the DNA TGTGCCAGCAGCTCCTTGGGGTCTCAGGGTTATGAAGCTTTCTTT.

This clonotype has ten or more counts. For a library built for alpha chains, this beta chain is a stray read; little rests on its size. V and J are TRBV4-3 and TRBJ2-5; D may be TRBD1 (6 bases). Trimming cost V 1 base and J 1 base, with 10 bases left between them. The CDR3 has 15 amino acids. The V gene's germline CDR1 is LGHNA and CDR2 YSLEER. Written as DNA, the CDR3 is TGCGCCAGCAGCCAAGGGCAGGGGAGCCAAGAGACCCAGTACTTC. Residues: CASSQGQGSQETQYF.